This is a list of T cell receptor beta chains from one sample in a study of blood T cell repertoires in COVID-19. Clones were sequenced by immunoSEQ multiplex PCR, and TCRdb holds only the in-frame ones, with some missing. The sample has about 150,000 clones; 60% to 85% are singletons. Sequencing was carried out using peripheral blood. All receptors come from a man older than 75 with acute or convalescent COVID-19. The CDR3 runs from the conserved cysteine through the conserved F or W. A D gene is named only where the DNA matches it firmly. A clone size is listed for some rows: how often the clone was seen (once, few, many), or a class if it is expanded.

>-|-|TRBJ2-5|TRBV3-1/TRBV3-2
TGTGCCAGCAGCCGTGGGGGGCAAGAGACCCAGTACTTC
CASSRGGQETQYF
>TRBD1|once|TRBJ2-2|TRBV4-1
TGCGCCAGCAGCCAGAGACAGGGTGGCACCGGGGAGCTGTTTTTT
CASSQRQGGTGELFF
>TRBD1|-|TRBJ2-3|TRBV11-1
TGTGCCAGCAGCTTGGACAGGGTAACAGATACGCAGTATTTT
CASSLDRVTDTQYF
>TRBD2|-|TRBJ2-1|TRBV11-2
TGTGCCAGCAGCCCCCGGGGGGGACTAGCGGCCCACAATGAGCAGTTCTTC
CASSPRGGLAAHNEQFF
>-|-|TRBJ2-7|TRBV21-1
TGTGCCAGCAGCAAAGGCAATCGGGTCCCAAGCTCCTACGAGCAGTACTTC
CASSKGNRVPSSYEQYF
>TRBD1|few|TRBJ1-2|TRBV19
TGTGCCAGTAGTGTCAAACAGGGGGGCTACACCTTC
CASSVKQGGYTF
>-|-|TRBJ2-5|TRBV18
TGTGCCAGCTCACCTTTCGAGCCAGGGGCCTCGGAGACCCAGTACTTC
CASSPFEPGASETQYF
>-|-|TRBJ1-1|TRBV4-1
TGCGCCAGCAGCCAAGGCCGGTTTGACACTGAAGCTTTCTTT
CASSQGRFDTEAFF
>-|-|TRBJ2-2|TRBV14
TGTGCCAGCAGCCTCGGACTTTTTGCGGGCACCGGGGAGCTGTTTTTT
CASSLGLFAGTGELFF
>TRBD2|few|TRBJ2-5|TRBV7-9
TGTGCCAGCAGCTTAGTGCTAGCGGGGCGAGAGACCCAGTACTTC
CASSLVLAGRETQYF
>TRBD1|once|TRBJ1-1|TRBV3-1/TRBV3-2
TGTGCCAGCAGCCGGACAGGGGGTTCTGAAGCTTTCTTT
CASSRTGGSEAFF
>-|-|TRBJ1-5|TRBV14
TGTGCCAGCAGCCTCGTCGGGGTTGATCAGCCCCAGCATTTT
CASSLVGVDQPQHF
>TRBD1|-|TRBJ1-4|TRBV7-6
TGTGCCAGCAGCTTAGTTGGACAGGGGATTAATGAAAAACTGTTTTTT
CASSLVGQGINEKLFF
>TRBD1|once|TRBJ1-3|TRBV4-3
TGCGCCAGCAGCCAAGATACACCGGGACAGGGGATAAACACCATATATTTT
CASSQDTPGQGINTIYF
>TRBD1|few|TRBJ1-5|TRBV12-3/TRBV12-4
TGTGCCAGCGGGACAGTAAGCAATCAGCCCCAGCATTTT
CASGTVSNQPQHF
>TRBD1|-|TRBJ1-5|TRBV19
TGTGCCAGTAGTGCGCACCAGGGGGCTAGCAATCAGCCCCAGCATTTT
CASSAHQGASNQPQHF